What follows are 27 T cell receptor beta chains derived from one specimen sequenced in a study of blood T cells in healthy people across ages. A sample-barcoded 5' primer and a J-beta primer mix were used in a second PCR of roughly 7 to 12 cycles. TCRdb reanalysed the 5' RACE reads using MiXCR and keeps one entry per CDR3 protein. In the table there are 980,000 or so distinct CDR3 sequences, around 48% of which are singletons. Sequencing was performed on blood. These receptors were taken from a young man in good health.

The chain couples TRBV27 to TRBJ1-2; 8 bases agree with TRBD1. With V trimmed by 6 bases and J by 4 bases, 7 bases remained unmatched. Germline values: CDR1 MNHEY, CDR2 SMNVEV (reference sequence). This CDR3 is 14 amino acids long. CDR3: CASRLTGTGYGYTF. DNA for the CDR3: TGTGCCAGCAGGCTGACCGGGACAGGCTATGGCTACACCTTC.

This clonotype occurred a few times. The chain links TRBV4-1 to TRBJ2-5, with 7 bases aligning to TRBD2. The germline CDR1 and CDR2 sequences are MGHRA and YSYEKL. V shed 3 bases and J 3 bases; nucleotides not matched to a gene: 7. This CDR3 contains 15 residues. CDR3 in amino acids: CASSHPVAGEETQYF. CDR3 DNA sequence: TGCGCCAGCAGCCATCCCGTTGCGGGGGAAGAGACCCAGTACTTC.

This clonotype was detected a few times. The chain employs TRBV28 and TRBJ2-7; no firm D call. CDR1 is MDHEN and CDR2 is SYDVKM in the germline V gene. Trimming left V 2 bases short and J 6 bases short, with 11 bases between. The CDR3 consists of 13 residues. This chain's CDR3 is CASSLLRVSEQYF. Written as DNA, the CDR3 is TGTGCCAGCAGTTTACTTCGGGTGAGCGAGCAGTACTTC.

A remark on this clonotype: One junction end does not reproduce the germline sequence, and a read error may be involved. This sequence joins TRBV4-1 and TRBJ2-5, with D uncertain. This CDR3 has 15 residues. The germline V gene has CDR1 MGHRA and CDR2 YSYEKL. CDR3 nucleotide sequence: TGCGCCGGCAGCCAAGATAGGGCTGGCCGTGGAGAGCAGTACTTC. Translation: CAGSQDRAGRGEQYF.

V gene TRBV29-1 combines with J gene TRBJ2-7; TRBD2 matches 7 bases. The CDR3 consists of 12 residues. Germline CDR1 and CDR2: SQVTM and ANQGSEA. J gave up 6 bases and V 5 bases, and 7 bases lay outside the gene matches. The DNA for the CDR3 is TGCAGCGTTAGAGTGGGGGGGTCCGAGCAGTACTTC. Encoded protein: CSVRVGGSEQYF.

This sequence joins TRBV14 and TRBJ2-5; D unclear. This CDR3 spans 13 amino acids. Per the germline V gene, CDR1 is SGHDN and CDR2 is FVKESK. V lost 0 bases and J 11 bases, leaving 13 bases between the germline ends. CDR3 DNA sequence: TGTGCCAGCAGCCAAGACCCTGATCAAGAGCAGTACTTC. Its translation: CASSQDPDQEQYF.

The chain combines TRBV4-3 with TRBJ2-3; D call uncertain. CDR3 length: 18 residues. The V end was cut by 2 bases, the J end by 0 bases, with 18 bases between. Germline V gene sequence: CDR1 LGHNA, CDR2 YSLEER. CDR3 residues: CASSQNPPDTVSTDTQYF. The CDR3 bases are TGCGCCAGCAGCCAAAATCCCCCTGATACCGTGAGCACAGATACGCAGTATTTT.

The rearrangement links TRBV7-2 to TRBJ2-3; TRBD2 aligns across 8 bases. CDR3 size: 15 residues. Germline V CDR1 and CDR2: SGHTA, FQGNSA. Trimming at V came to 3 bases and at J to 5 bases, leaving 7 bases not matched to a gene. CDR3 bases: TGTGCCAGCAGCTTGAGCGGGGGTCCGTTAGATACGCAGTATTTT. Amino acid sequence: CASSLSGGPLDTQYF.

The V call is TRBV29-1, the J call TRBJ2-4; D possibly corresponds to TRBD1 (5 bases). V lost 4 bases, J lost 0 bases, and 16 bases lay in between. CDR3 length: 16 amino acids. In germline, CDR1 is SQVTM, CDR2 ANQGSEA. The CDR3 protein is CSVVGQQDIAKNIQYF. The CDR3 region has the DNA TGCAGCGTTGTAGGGCAGCAGGACATAGCCAAAAACATTCAGTACTTC.

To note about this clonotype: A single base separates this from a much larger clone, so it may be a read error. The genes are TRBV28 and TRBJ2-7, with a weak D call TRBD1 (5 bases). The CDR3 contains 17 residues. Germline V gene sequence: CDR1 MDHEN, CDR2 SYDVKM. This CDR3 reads CAGSIAGAALLSYEQYF. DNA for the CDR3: TGTGCCGGCAGTATTGCTGGGGCAGCCCTACTCTCCTACGAGCAGTACTTC.

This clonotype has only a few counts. CDR3 residues: CATSAGALSTYEQYF. CDR3 DNA sequence: TGTGCCACCAGTGCGGGGGCGCTTAGTACCTACGAGCAGTACTTC. This chain links TRBV24-1 with TRBJ2-7; perhaps D is TRBD1 or TRBD2 (6 bases each). Germline CDR1 reads KGHDR; CDR2 reads SFDVKD. This CDR3 is 15 amino acids long. Deletions cut 5 bases from V and 2 bases from J, with 15 bases between.

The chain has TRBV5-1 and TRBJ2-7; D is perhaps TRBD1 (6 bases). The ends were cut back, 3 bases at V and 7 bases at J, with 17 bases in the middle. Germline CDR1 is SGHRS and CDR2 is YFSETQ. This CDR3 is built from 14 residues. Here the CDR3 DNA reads TGCGCCAGCAGCTGGGGGACAACCTCTACTGAGCAGTACTTC. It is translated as CASSWGTTSTEQYF.

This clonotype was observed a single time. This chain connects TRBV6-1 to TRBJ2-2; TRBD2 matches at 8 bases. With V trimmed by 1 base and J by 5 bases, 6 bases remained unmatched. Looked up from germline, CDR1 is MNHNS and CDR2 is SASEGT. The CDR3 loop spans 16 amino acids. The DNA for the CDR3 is TGTGCCAGCAGTGAAGTGGCGGGGGGCGGTACCGGGGAGCTGTTTTTT. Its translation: CASSEVAGGGTGELFF.

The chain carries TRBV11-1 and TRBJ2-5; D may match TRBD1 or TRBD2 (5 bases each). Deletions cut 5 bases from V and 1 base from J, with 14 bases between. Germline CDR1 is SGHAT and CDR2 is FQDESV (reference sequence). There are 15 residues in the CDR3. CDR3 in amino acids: CASSPTGRLQETQYF. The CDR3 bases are TGTGCCAGCAGCCCCACGGGACGGCTCCAAGAGACCCAGTACTTC.

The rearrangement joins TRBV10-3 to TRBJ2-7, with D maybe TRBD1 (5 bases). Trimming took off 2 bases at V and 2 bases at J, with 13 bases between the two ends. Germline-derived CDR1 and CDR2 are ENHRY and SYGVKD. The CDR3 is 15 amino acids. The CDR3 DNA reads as TGTGCCATCAGTGAGCAGAGGCCAGGGCCCTACGAGCAGTACTTC. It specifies CAISEQRPGPYEQYF.

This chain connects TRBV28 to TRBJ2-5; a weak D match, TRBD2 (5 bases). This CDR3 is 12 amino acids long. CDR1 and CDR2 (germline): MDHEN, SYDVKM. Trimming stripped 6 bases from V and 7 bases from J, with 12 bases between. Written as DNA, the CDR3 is TGTGCCAGCAGACTAGTTGCGGGGACCCAGTACTTC. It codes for CASRLVAGTQYF.

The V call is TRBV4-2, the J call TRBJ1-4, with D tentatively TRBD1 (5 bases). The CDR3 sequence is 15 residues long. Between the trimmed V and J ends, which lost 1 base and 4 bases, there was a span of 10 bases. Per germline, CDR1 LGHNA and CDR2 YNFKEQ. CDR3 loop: CASSQGGVLNEKLFF. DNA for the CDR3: TGTGCCAGCAGCCAAGGAGGGGTCCTTAATGAAAAACTGTTTTTT.

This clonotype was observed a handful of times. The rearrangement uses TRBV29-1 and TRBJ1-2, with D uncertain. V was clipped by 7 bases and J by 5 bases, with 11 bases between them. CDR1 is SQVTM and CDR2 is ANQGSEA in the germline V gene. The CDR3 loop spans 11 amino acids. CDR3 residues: CSADTLYGYTF. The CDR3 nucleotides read TGCAGCGCAGACACACTGTATGGCTACACCTTC.

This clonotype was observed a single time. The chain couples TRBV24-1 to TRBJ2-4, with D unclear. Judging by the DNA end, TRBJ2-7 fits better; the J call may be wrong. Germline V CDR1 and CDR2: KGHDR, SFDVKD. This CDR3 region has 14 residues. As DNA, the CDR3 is TGTGCCACCGAAGCCCCAAGAGCCCCCTACGAGCAGTACTTC. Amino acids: CATEAPRAPYEQYF.

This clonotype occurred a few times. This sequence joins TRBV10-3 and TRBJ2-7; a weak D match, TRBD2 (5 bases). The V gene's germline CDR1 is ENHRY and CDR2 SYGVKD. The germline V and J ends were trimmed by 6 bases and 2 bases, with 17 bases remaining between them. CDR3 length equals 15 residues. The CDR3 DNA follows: TGTGCCATCAGCCCACACGAGTTCGGGACCTACGAGCAGTACTTC. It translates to CAISPHEFGTYEQYF.

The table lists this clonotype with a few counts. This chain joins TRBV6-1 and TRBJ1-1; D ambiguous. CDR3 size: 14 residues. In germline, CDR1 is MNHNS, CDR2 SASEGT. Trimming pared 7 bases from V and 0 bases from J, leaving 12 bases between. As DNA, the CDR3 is TGTGCCAGCAACCCGGGGTCCATGAACACTGAAGCTTTCTTT. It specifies CASNPGSMNTEAFF.

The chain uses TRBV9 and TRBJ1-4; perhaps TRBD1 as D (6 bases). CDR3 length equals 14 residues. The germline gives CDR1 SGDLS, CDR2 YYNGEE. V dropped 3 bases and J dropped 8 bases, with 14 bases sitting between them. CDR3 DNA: TGTGCCAGCAGCGCACAGGGTCCGGGCGAAAAACTGTTTTTT. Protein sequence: CASSAQGPGEKLFF.

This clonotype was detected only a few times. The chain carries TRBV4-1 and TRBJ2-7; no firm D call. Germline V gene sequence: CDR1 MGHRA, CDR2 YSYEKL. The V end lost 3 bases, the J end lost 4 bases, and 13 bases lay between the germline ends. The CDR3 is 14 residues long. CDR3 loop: CASSHKDEAYEQYF. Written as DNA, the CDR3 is TGCGCCAGCAGCCACAAGGATGAAGCGTACGAGCAGTACTTC.

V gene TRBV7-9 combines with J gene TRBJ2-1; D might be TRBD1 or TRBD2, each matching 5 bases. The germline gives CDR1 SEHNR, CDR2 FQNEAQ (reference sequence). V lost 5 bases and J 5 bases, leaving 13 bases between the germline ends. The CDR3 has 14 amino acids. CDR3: CASSAREGDNEQFF. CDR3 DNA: TGTGCCAGCAGCGCGAGGGAAGGGGACAATGAGCAGTTCTTC.

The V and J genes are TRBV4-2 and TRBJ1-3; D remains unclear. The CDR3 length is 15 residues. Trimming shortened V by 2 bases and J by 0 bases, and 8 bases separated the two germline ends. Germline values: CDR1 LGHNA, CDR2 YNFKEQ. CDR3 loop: CASSQRRGSGNTIYF. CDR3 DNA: TGTGCCAGCAGCCAACGCCGAGGCTCTGGAAACACCATATATTTT.

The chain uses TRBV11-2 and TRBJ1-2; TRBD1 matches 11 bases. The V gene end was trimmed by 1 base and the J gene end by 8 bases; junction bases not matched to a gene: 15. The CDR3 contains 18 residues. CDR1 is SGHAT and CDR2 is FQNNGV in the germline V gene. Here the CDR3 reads CASSLGMNGGQGGRGYTF. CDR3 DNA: TGTGCCAGCAGCTTAGGAATGAACGGGGGACAGGGGGGAAGAGGCTACACCTTC.

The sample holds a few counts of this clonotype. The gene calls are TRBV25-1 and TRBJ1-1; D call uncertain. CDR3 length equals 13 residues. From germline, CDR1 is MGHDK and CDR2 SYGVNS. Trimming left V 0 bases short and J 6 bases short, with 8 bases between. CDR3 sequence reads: CASSEYETAEAFF. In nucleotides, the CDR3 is TGTGCCAGCAGTGAATATGAGACGGCTGAAGCTTTCTTT.